This TCR beta chain originates from a study of T cell repertoires in cytomegalovirus infection. Study-level background: TCR beta signatures that were public indicated CMV infection and matching HLA type.

Study conclusions and caveats: Summed frequency of public TCR beta families distinguished CMV carriers with the relevant HLA.

This clonotype was seen a handful of times. Antigen specificity is unknown. TCRdb independently ran MiXCR on the reads; one entry per CDR3 protein. The sample consists of 350,000 to 450,000 distinct CDR3 sequences, 15% to 20% of them appearing once. Trimming shortened V by 4 bases and J by 8 bases, and 11 bases separated the two germline ends. The CDR3 contains 12 residues. The sequence derives from a human donor in good health (CMV status not recorded). Some clones in this sample may be carry-over from other donors' samples. The specimen sequenced was PBMCs. The V and J genes are TRBV12-3 or TRBV12-4 and TRBJ1-1, with D perhaps matching TRBD1 (5 bases). As DNA, the CDR3 is TGTGCCAGCAGTTGGCTCCGGGACGAAGCTTTCTTT. This sequence encodes CASSWLRDEAFF.